The present entry profiles one T cell receptor beta chain with its context. As yet, its antigen is unknown. The data were produced by immunoSEQ multiplex PCR, yet TCRdb's version contains in-frame clones alone and is incomplete. The sample lists under 45,000 clones, over 85% occurring once. This record belongs to a study of graft-versus-host responses after intestinal transplantation. Whole-study context: Each patient got anti-thymocyte globulin induction, then tacrolimus and steroids for around three years. Study-wide findings and caveats: Recipient bone marrow held GvH clones, some seen earlier in ileum or blood.

The receptor's source is a human patient who received an intestinal transplant, so some T cells may come from the graft donor. The sequences come from PBMCs, collected around 720 days after intestinal transplantation.

The DNA for the CDR3 is TGTGCCAGCAGCGCCCCTAGCGTTTGGGCAGATACGCAGTATTTT. Translated: CASSAPSVWADTQYF. The chain joins TRBV2 to TRBJ2-3, with a tentative D call TRBD2 (6 bases). Germline CDR1 SNHLY, CDR2 FYNNEI. CDR3 length equals 15 residues. Deletions cut 6 bases from V and 4 bases from J, with 17 bases between.